The 24 T cell receptor beta chains below were found in one sample sequenced in a study of blood T cell repertoires in COVID-19. Some clones are missing from TCRdb's copy, which holds only in-frame ones; the method was immunoSEQ multiplex PCR. Among 80,000 to 95,000 clones listed, about 82% were seen once. The source material was peripheral blood. The origin of the receptors is a woman over 75 in a cohort sampled during active or convalescent COVID-19.

This chain links TRBV6-5 with TRBJ1-1; D uncertain. Germline-derived CDR1 and CDR2 are MNHEY and SVGAGI. Trimming left V 6 bases short and J 0 bases short, with 14 bases between. The CDR3 contains 15 residues. The CDR3 reads CASSSRQALNTEAFF. The CDR3, as DNA: TGTGCCAGCAGCTCACGGCAGGCCTTGAACACTGAAGCTTTCTTT.

The CDR3 nucleotides are TGCGCCAGCAGCCCCGGGACAACATACAATGAGCAGTTCTTC. Its protein is CASSPGTTYNEQFF. The rearrangement links TRBV5-1 to TRBJ2-1; D perhaps matches TRBD1 (6 bases). V was pared by 4 bases and J by 4 bases, with 12 bases between. This CDR3 has 14 residues. CDR1 SGHRS and CDR2 YFSETQ come from the germline V gene. The full variable domain, completed using reference TRBV5-1 and TRBJ2-1, is KAGVTQTPRYLIKTRGQQVTLSCSPISGHRSVSWYQQTPGQGLQFLFEYFSETQRNKGNFPGRFSGRQFSNSRSEMNVSTLELGDSALYLCASSPGTTYNEQFFGPGTRLTVL.

This sequence joins TRBV3-1 (or the pseudogene TRBV3-2) and TRBJ2-2; 8 bases are shared with TRBD2. CDR3 length: 16 residues. Germline V CDR1 and CDR2: LGHDT, YNNKEL (reference sequence). V shed 6 bases, J shed 3 bases, and the junction held 9 bases outside the gene matches. CDR3 DNA: TGTGCCAGCAGGTTTGGGGCGGGAGGCGACACCGGGGAGCTGTTTTTT. Translating gives CASRFGAGGDTGELFF.

This clone was observed a handful of times. Written as DNA, the CDR3 is TGCAGCGCTCGATCAGGGGGCACGGGGGCTTTCTTT. This codes for CSARSGGTGAFF. The chain has TRBV29-1 and TRBJ1-1; 8 positions agree with TRBD1. Germline V gene sequence: CDR1 SQVTM, CDR2 ANQGSEA. With 7 bases clipped from V and 11 bases from J, the junction kept 12 bases outside the gene matches. The CDR3 spans 12 residues.

The rearrangement uses TRBV11-3 and TRBJ2-5, with 8 bases lining up with TRBD1. Germline lookup yields CDR1 SGHNT and CDR2 YENEEA. V shed 1 base and J 2 bases; nucleotides not matched to a gene: 6. This CDR3 comprises 16 residues. The CDR3 bases are TGTGCCAGCAGCTTAGGGCAGGGGGCGCCGCAAGAGACCCAGTACTTC. The encoded protein is CASSLGQGAPQETQYF.

V and J are TRBV7-6 and TRBJ1-6; D is undetermined. V was trimmed by 2 bases and J by 8 bases, leaving 28 bases between them. Per germline, CDR1 SGHVS and CDR2 FNYEAQ. CDR3 length equals 20 residues. CDR3 residues: CASSLRNPLRADTWDSPLHF. DNA for the CDR3: TGTGCCAGCAGCTTACGTAACCCATTAAGAGCAGACACTTGGGATTCACCCCTCCACTTT.

This clone appeared a few times. J is TRBJ1-5 and V is TRBV3-1 (or the pseudogene TRBV3-2); D gene ambiguous. The V and J ends lost 3 bases and 5 bases respectively, with 5 bases between them. This CDR3 comprises 12 residues. The V gene's germline CDR1 is LGHDT and CDR2 YNNKEL (reference sequence). CDR3 residues: CASSHGHQPQHF. In nucleotides, the CDR3 is TGTGCCAGCAGCCATGGGCATCAGCCCCAGCATTTT.

This rearrangement joins TRBV5-5 to TRBJ2-2; D is perhaps TRBD2 (7 bases). This CDR3 has 15 amino acids. V was pared by 5 bases and J by 4 bases, with 15 bases between. CDR1 and CDR2 (germline): SGHKS, YYEKEE (reference sequence). The CDR3, as DNA: TGTGCCAGCAGGCCTGGGGGGGCGAGCACCGGGGAGCTGTTTTTT. This sequence encodes CASRPGGASTGELFF.

The J gene is TRBJ2-3, the V gene TRBV5-1; TRBD1 is a possible D gene (6 bases). Germline assignment: CDR1 SGHRS and CDR2 YFSETQ. V lost 7 bases and J lost 3, with 12 bases in between. The CDR3 consists of 13 residues. For the CDR3, the DNA is TGCGCCAGCTCCGGGACAACAACAGATACGCAGTATTTT. Its translation: CASSGTTTDTQYF.

The V gene is TRBV6-6, the J gene TRBJ1-2, with a tentative D call TRBD1 (5 bases). The CDR3 contains 15 residues. Germline CDR1 reads MNHNY; CDR2 reads SVGAGI (reference sequence). Trimming stripped 6 bases from V and 2 bases from J, with 16 bases between. The CDR3 nucleotides are TGTGCCAGCAGCCTTCCGGGGGTCGGAAACTATGGCTACACCTTC. Its protein is CASSLPGVGNYGYTF.

The chain employs TRBV20-1 and TRBJ1-5; D is unresolved. The CDR3 sequence is 11 residues long. Trimming took 6 bases from V and 4 from J, leaving 7 bases between them. Germline V lookup: CDR1 DFQATT, CDR2 SNEGSKA (reference sequence). In DNA, the CDR3 is TGCAGTGCCGCGAGGAATCAGCCCCAGCATTTT. Protein: CSAARNQPQHF.

The V call is TRBV9, the J call TRBJ2-3; 13 nucleotides agree with TRBD2. V trimming: 4 bases; J trimming: 6 bases; junction bases outside the gene matches: 5. Germline lookup yields CDR1 SGDLS and CDR2 YYNGEE. The CDR3 has 15 residues. The CDR3 coding sequence is TGTGCCAGCAGCCCTGGACTAGCGGGAGCCGATACGCAGTATTTT. Protein product: CASSPGLAGADTQYF.

The chain carries TRBV2 and TRBJ2-3; tentatively, D is TRBD2 (6 bases). Germline-derived CDR1 and CDR2 are SNHLY and FYNNEI. The CDR3 length is 15 residues. V lost 8 bases and J lost 0, with 15 bases in between. The CDR3 reads CASSSFRGSTDTQYF. CDR3 nucleotides: TGTGCCAGCTCCTCGTTTCGGGGGAGCACAGATACGCAGTATTTT.

This chain connects TRBV10-1 to TRBJ2-3; no definite D call. Germline V lookup: CDR1 WNHNN, CDR2 SYGVQD (reference sequence). V was trimmed by 3 bases and J by 0 bases, leaving 10 bases between them. This CDR3 is built from 15 residues. CDR3 region: CASSDYGTSTDTQYF. The CDR3 nucleotides read TGCGCCAGCAGTGATTACGGTACTAGCACAGATACGCAGTATTTT.

Comment on this clone: The sample holds other DNA sequences that translate to the same CDR3. The chain employs TRBV11-2 and TRBJ1-3; unclear D gene. The germline V and J ends were trimmed by 0 bases and 0 bases, with 9 bases remaining between them. Germline V gene data show CDR1 as SGHAT and CDR2 as FQNNGV. The CDR3 covers 16 residues. The CDR3 region has the DNA TGTGCCAGCAGCTTAGACCGCGCTCACTCTGGAAACACCATATATTTT. Translating gives CASSLDRAHSGNTIYF.

This chain connects TRBV9 to TRBJ1-3; 7 bases agree with TRBD1. V shed 4 bases, J shed 4 bases, and the junction held 5 bases outside the gene matches. There are 14 residues in the CDR3. CDR1 and CDR2 (germline): SGDLS, YYNGEE. CDR3 sequence reads: CASSQTGRGNTIYF. The DNA for the CDR3 is TGTGCCAGCAGCCAGACAGGGAGGGGAAACACCATATATTTT. Based on the CDR3 plus reference TRBV9 and TRBJ1-3, the full variable domain is DSGVTQTPKHLITATGQRVTLRCSPRSGDLSVYWYQQSLDQGLQFLIQYYNGEERAKGNILERFSAQQFPDLHSELNLSSLELGDSALYFCASSQTGRGNTIYFGEGSWLTVV.

The J gene is TRBJ1-2, the V gene TRBV5-5, with no clear D. The V end was cut by 1 base, the J end by 6 bases, with 7 bases between. The CDR3 spans 12 residues. Looked up from germline, CDR1 is SGHKS and CDR2 is YYEKEE (reference sequence). The CDR3 sequence: CASSLRTNGYTF. The CDR3 DNA follows: TGTGCCAGCAGCTTGAGGACTAATGGCTACACCTTC.

The chain couples TRBV3-1 (or the pseudogene TRBV3-2) to TRBJ1-3; TRBD1 matches at 7 bases. Trimming at V came to 0 bases and at J to 8 bases, leaving 13 bases not matched to a gene. The CDR3 length is 17 residues. Germline lookup yields CDR1 LGHDT and CDR2 YNNKEL (reference sequence). CDR3 loop: CASSQERTGPSVDTIYF. The CDR3, as DNA: TGTGCCAGCAGCCAAGAAAGGACAGGTCCCTCTGTGGACACCATATATTTT.

V and J are TRBV6-5 and TRBJ2-1, with TRBD1 as a possible D gene (6 bases). Germline CDR1 and CDR2: MNHEY and SVGAGI. CDR3 length: 15 residues. V was trimmed by 6 bases and J by 4 bases, leaving 16 bases between them. CDR3 in DNA: TGTGCCAGCAGGAGATCGGGACAAAATTACAATGAGCAGTTCTTC. Its translation: CASRRSGQNYNEQFF.

The rearrangement uses TRBV10-3 and TRBJ2-1; 7 bases agree with TRBD1. The trim removed 0 bases at V and 5 bases at J, leaving 1 base unmatched. The CDR3 is 14 residues long. Germline-derived CDR1 and CDR2 are ENHRY and SYGVKD. The CDR3 loop is CAISESGTDNEQFF. For the CDR3, the DNA is TGTGCCATCAGTGAGTCGGGGACAGACAATGAGCAGTTCTTC.

The genes are TRBV11-2 and TRBJ2-7; TRBD1 aligns across 9 bases. Germline CDR1 reads SGHAT; CDR2 reads FQNNGV. Trimming took 5 bases from V and 2 from J; bases not matched to a gene: 4. The CDR3 consists of 14 residues. CDR3 sequence: CASSRDRVTYEQYF. In nucleotides, the CDR3 is TGTGCCAGCAGCCGGGACAGGGTAACCTACGAGCAGTACTTC.

The genes are TRBV27 and TRBJ1-3; D remains ambiguous. Germline assignment: CDR1 MNHEY and CDR2 SMNVEV (reference sequence). This CDR3 is built from 16 residues. V lost 5 bases and J lost 0, with 14 bases in between. The CDR3 region is CASSPGGRFSGNTIYF. The CDR3 bases are TGTGCCAGCAGTCCCGGAGGAAGGTTCTCTGGAAACACCATATATTTT.

The gene calls are TRBV10-3 and TRBJ2-2, with 9 bases lining up with TRBD1. V was pared by 5 bases and J by 6 bases, with 13 bases of the junction left unmatched. Germline V gene lookup returns CDR1 ENHRY and CDR2 SYGVKD. The CDR3 covers 17 residues. The CDR3 is CAISKEAGTGSAGELFF. As DNA, the CDR3 is TGTGCCATCAGTAAGGAAGCCGGGACAGGGAGCGCCGGGGAGCTGTTTTTT.

This rearrangement joins TRBV6-1 to TRBJ2-1; D may be TRBD1 (5 bases). Germline-derived CDR1 and CDR2 are MNHNS and SASEGT. The CDR3 loop spans 14 amino acids. V lost 2 bases and J lost 9, with 14 bases in between. The CDR3 here is CASSESVIGAEQFF. The DNA of the CDR3 is TGTGCCAGCAGTGAATCGGTGATAGGGGCTGAGCAGTTCTTC.